Reported below is one T cell receptor beta chain. Antigen specificity is unknown. These data belong to a study of early T cells in non-severe SARS-CoV-2 infection. At the level of the study: Sequencing was performed on bulk RNA from unsorted whole blood, leaving chains unpaired.

Unique molecular identifiers were attached to individual cDNA molecules. TCRdb ran MiXCR on the 5' RACE reads and lists one entry per CDR3 protein. The sample shows roughly 80,000 distinct CDR3 sequences, approximately 10% of them seen only once. V was shortened by 5 bases and J by 2 bases, with 16 bases between the two germline ends. Germline values: CDR1 MDHEN, CDR2 SYDVKM. The CDR3 length is 15 residues. Notes on the study in general: Missing private and CD4 specificities, VDJdb matching favored anti-spike CD8 responses.

This material consisted of whole blood, taken at baseline. The gene calls are TRBV28 and TRBJ2-7; D not resolved. This receptor was obtained from an adult who was a healthcare worker with PCR-confirmed SARS-CoV-2 infection or an uninfected control (not recorded which). Here the CDR3 DNA reads TGTGCCAGCAGTCCTCCGAGGACGGGTCCCTACGAGCAGTACTTC. This gives the protein CASSPPRTGPYEQYF.